This TCR beta chain comes out of a study of blood T cell repertoires in COVID-19. Turning to the study itself: The samples span acute and convalescent COVID-19 from the United States, Italy and Spain. T cells, B-cell-depleted T cells, or PBMCs provided the cDNA or gDNA that served as material.

In its sample, this clone was seen once. Losses at the gene ends were 8 bases for V and 8 bases for J; bases not matched to a gene: 14. The germline V gene encodes CDR1 SNHLY and CDR2 FYNNEI. The CDR3 consists of 14 residues. In the authors' methods: Reference gene primers were amplified, and this amplification served to estimate nucleated cell counts. The table came from immunoSEQ multiplex PCR; TCRdb's copy has only in-frame clones and leaves some out. The V and J calls and clone size come from that table; D and trimming were worked out from the DNA. The data show 50,000 to 75,000 clones, roughly 80% seen once.

The chain employs TRBV2 and TRBJ1-2, with 7 positions matching TRBD1. The sample taken for sequencing was peripheral blood. The receptor comes from an elderly man with active or convalescent COVID-19. The DNA of the CDR3 is TGTGCCAGCCGCGCGTCGGAGACAGGGAACGGCTACACCTTC. Amino acid sequence: CASRASETGNGYTF.